These T cell receptor beta chains were read from a single sample in a study of CD8 T cells in Susac syndrome. MiXCR, run by TCRdb on the immunoSEQ multiplex PCR reads, gives a single entry per CDR3 protein. The data contain 150,000 to 200,000 distinct CDR3 sequences, roughly 95% of them seen just once; the ten biggest clones take up 0.085% to 0.095%. Material: CD4+ T cells from PBMCs. These receptors were collected from a human donor with multiple sclerosis. Both conserved end residues are part of each CDR3. D genes are given only for firm matches. Where a row states a size, it is once, few, many or the class of an expanded clone; other rows omit it.

clone size,V gene,D gene,J gene,CDR3 protein,CDR3 DNA
NA,TRBV2,TRBD1,TRBJ2-1,CASSGDKGNRGLPPYNEQFF,TGTGCCAGCAGTGGCGATAAAGGGAACAGGGGCTTACCTCCTTACAATGAGCAGTTCTTC
NA,TRBV11-2,TRBD2,TRBJ2-1,CASSLIRGRVYEQFF,TGTGCCAGCAGCTTAATTCGCGGGAGAGTATATGAGCAGTTCTTC
NA,TRBV6-5,NA,TRBJ2-2,CASSYFSGSGNTGELFF,TGTGCCAGCAGTTACTTTTCCGGGAGCGGGAACACCGGGGAGCTGTTTTTT
NA,TRBV5-4,NA,TRBJ2-7,CASSFKAGYEQYF,TGTGCCAGCAGCTTTAAGGCCGGCTACGAGCAGTACTTC
NA,TRBV10-2,NA,TRBJ2-3,CASKGDFTDTQYF,TGCGCCAGCAAAGGGGACTTTACAGATACGCAGTATTTT
NA,TRBV20-1,TRBD2,TRBJ2-1,CSGREGGNEQFF,TGCAGTGGACGGGAGGGGGGGAATGAGCAGTTCTTC
NA,TRBV6-5,NA,TRBJ1-5,CASSPLGTGDQPQHF,TGTGCCAGCTCTCCCCTTGGTACCGGGGATCAGCCCCAGCATTTT
few,TRBV14,NA,TRBJ2-1,CASSPKGVEQFF,TGTGCCAGCAGCCCGAAAGGGGTTGAGCAGTTCTTC
NA,TRBV28,NA,TRBJ2-7,CASSLDGQLSYEQYF,TGTGCCAGCAGCCTGGATGGACAGCTCTCCTACGAGCAGTACTTC
NA,TRBV7-9,NA,TRBJ1-1,CASSKRSDQNTEAFF,TGTGCCAGCAGCAAACGTTCCGATCAGAACACTGAAGCTTTCTTT
NA,TRBV30,NA,TRBJ2-3,CAWNLGLGTDTQYF,TGTGCCTGGAATCTGGGACTGGGGACAGATACGCAGTATTTT
NA,TRBV3-1,NA,TRBJ2-3,CASRPSVRDTQYF,TGTGCCAGCAGGCCTAGCGTCAGAGATACGCAGTATTTT
few,TRBV14,TRBD2,TRBJ2-5,CASSRTSGVETQYF,TGTGCCAGCAGCCGAACTAGCGGGGTGGAGACCCAGTACTTC
NA,TRBV29-1,TRBD1,TRBJ1-2,CSVEGGQGGYGYTF,TGCAGCGTTGAAGGGGGACAGGGTGGGTATGGCTACACCTTC
NA,TRBV7-2,NA,TRBJ1-2,CASGVNYGYTF,TGTGCCAGCGGCGTTAACTATGGCTACACCTTC
NA,TRBV7-6,NA,TRBJ1-1,CASSAALGRGGGNTEAFF,TGTGCCAGCAGCGCCGCACTCGGACGCGGGGGTGGGAACACTGAAGCTTTCTTT
NA,TRBV5-8,NA,TRBJ2-4,CASLGWGAKNIQYF,TGTGCCAGCCTGGGGTGGGGAGCCAAAAACATTCAGTACTTC
NA,TRBV4-2,TRBD1,TRBJ2-2,CASSQAGQGVGELFF,TGTGCCAGCAGCCAGGCCGGACAGGGAGTCGGGGAGCTGTTTTTT
NA,TRBV28,NA,TRBJ1-2,CASHETNLAGYTF,TGTGCCAGCCATGAGACCAATTTAGCTGGCTACACCTTC
NA,TRBV25-1,TRBD2,TRBJ2-1,CASYSSGPYNEQFF,TGTGCCAGCTATTCTAGCGGGCCCTACAATGAGCAGTTCTTC
NA,TRBV6-6,NA,TRBJ2-3,CASSSGKHSYTDTQYF,TGTGCCAGCAGCTCAGGAAAACATTCGTACACAGATACGCAGTATTTT
NA,TRBV20-1,TRBD1,TRBJ1-5,CSATPGQHSNQPQHF,TGCAGTGCCACTCCGGGACAGCATAGCAATCAGCCCCAGCATTTT
NA,TRBV30,NA,TRBJ1-4,CAWEVEGKLFF,TGTGCCTGGGAAGTCGAGGGGAAACTGTTTTTT
NA,TRBV19,NA,TRBJ2-7,CASSEGGWTYEQYF,TGTGCCAGTAGTGAGGGGGGCTGGACCTACGAGCAGTACTTC
once,TRBV5-4,TRBD1,TRBJ2-6,CASRTGTGGAGANVLTF,TGTGCCAGCAGAACCGGGACAGGGGGAGCCGGGGCCAACGTCCTGACTTTC
NA,TRBV24-1,TRBD2,TRBJ2-1,CATSDSRFTGTSGYNEQFF,TGTGCCACCAGTGACTCCCGCTTCACCGGGACTAGCGGTTACAATGAGCAGTTCTTC
NA,TRBV20-1,TRBD2,TRBJ2-7,CSASGAGGDIYEQYF,TGCAGTGCTAGTGGGGCGGGAGGGGATATCTACGAGCAGTACTTC
NA,TRBV20-1,NA,TRBJ2-2,CSARRANTGELFF,TGCAGTGCGCGGAGGGCGAACACCGGGGAGCTGTTTTTT
NA,TRBV9,TRBD2,TRBJ2-5,CASSVGGGYQETQYF,TGTGCCAGCAGCGTAGGGGGGGGGTACCAAGAGACCCAGTACTTC
NA,TRBV10-3,NA,TRBJ1-1,CATLPQKNRLPTFF,TGTGCCACCCTACCCCAGAAGAACCGACTACCTACCTTCTTT
NA,TRBV30,NA,TRBJ2-1,CAWSVIPYNEQFF,TGTGCCTGGAGTGTAATCCCCTACAATGAGCAGTTCTTC
NA,TRBV6-6,NA,TRBJ2-6,CASSSQQGSGANVLTF,TGTGCCAGCAGTTCACAACAGGGCTCTGGGGCCAACGTCCTGACTTTC
NA,TRBV18,TRBD1,TRBJ2-2,CASSPPLGGPRGTGELFF,TGTGCCAGCTCACCACCCCTCGGAGGCCCCAGGGGGACCGGGGAGCTGTTTTTT
NA,TRBV7-9,NA,TRBJ1-4,CASSPNGGAGEKLFF,TGTGCCAGCAGCCCTAATGGGGGCGCAGGTGAAAAACTGTTTTTT
NA,TRBV29-1,NA,TRBJ2-2,CSVTPTNTHANTGELFF,TGCAGCGTTACCCCGACAAACACTCACGCGAACACCGGGGAGCTGTTTTTT
few,TRBV29-1,TRBD2,TRBJ2-7,CSVERASGYEQYF,TGCAGCGTTGAACGGGCTAGCGGCTACGAGCAGTACTTC
once,TRBV2,NA,TRBJ2-3,CASRSLPTDTQYF,TGTGCCAGCAGGTCTCTGCCCACAGATACGCAGTATTTT
NA,TRBV5-1,TRBD2,TRBJ2-5,CASSLASGFQETQYF,TGCGCCAGCAGCTTGGCTAGCGGGTTTCAAGAGACCCAGTACTTC
NA,TRBV5-1,TRBD2,TRBJ2-3,CASSLTGLGGDTQYF,TGCGCCAGCAGCTTAACCGGACTAGGAGGGGATACGCAGTATTTT
few,TRBV18,TRBD2,TRBJ2-3,CASSVLAGVDADTQYF,TGTGCCAGCTCAGTTCTAGCGGGAGTCGACGCAGATACGCAGTATTTT
NA,TRBV18,NA,TRBJ2-5,CASSPGGEGKETQYF,TGTGCCAGCTCACCAGGGGGAGAGGGAAAGGAGACCCAGTACTTC
NA,TRBV30,NA,TRBJ1-5,CAWSVGGAQHF,TGTGCCTGGAGTGTGGGGGGGGCCCAGCATTTT
NA,TRBV30,NA,TRBJ1-1,CARSEGGWNTEAFF,TGTGCCCGCTCTGAGGGGGGCTGGAACACTGAAGCTTTCTTT
NA,TRBV7-9,NA,TRBJ1-1,CASSSQYRLNTEAFF,TGTGCCAGCAGCTCCCAGTACCGTCTGAACACTGAAGCTTTCTTT
NA,TRBV4-2,TRBD2,TRBJ2-7,CASRGNPGGTYEQYF,TGTGCCAGCAGGGGGAACCCCGGGGGGACCTACGAGCAGTACTTC
NA,TRBV5-8,NA,TRBJ1-1,CASSPSDNPKLAFF,TGTGCCAGCAGCCCGTCCGACAACCCAAAGCTAGCTTTCTTT
NA,TRBV27,TRBD2,TRBJ2-5,CASSLWAGGGETQYF,TGTGCCAGCAGTTTATGGGCGGGGGGGGGAGAGACCCAGTACTTC
NA,TRBV20-1,NA,TRBJ2-7,CSPVGGTYEQYF,TGCAGTCCCGTAGGAGGAACCTACGAGCAGTACTTC
NA,TRBV3-1,NA,TRBJ2-6,CASSPITGSGANVLTF,TGTGCCAGCAGCCCCATTACAGGGTCTGGGGCCAACGTCCTGACTTTC
few,TRBV6-2/TRBV6-3,TRBD1,TRBJ2-7,CASSYLDRAGDEQYF,TGTGCCAGCAGTTACCTGGACAGGGCTGGGGACGAGCAGTACTTC
NA,TRBV20-1,NA,TRBJ1-1,CSARRSRTDTEAFF,TGCAGTGCTAGACGGTCCCGGACGGACACTGAAGCTTTCTTT